The rows below give T cell receptor beta chains drawn from one sample of a study of cytomegalovirus exposure and HLA in healthy donors. Assay used: immunoSEQ multiplex PCR; TCRdb lists only in-frame clones, some missing. The data hold about 160,000 clones, with more than 60% observed a single time. The sequenced sample consisted of PBMCs. These receptors all come from a young woman in good health and CMV-seronegative. Each CDR3 is given with its conserved first and last residue. Each record gives: J gene, V gene, clone size, D gene, CDR3 protein, CDR3 DNA. The D gene is left open where the match is weak. A clone size is listed for some rows: how often the clone was seen (once, few, many), or a class if it is expanded.

J gene: TRBJ2-7
V gene: TRBV5-4
clone size: -
D gene: -
CDR3 protein: CASSLGDGGYYEQYF
CDR3 DNA: TGTGCCAGCAGCTTGGGTGACGGAGGGTACTACGAGCAGTACTTC

J gene: TRBJ1-6
V gene: TRBV27
clone size: -
D gene: TRBD1
CDR3 protein: CASRGQGRQSPLHF
CDR3 DNA: TGTGCCAGCAGGGGACAGGGTAGGCAATCACCCCTCCACTTT

J gene: TRBJ2-5
V gene: TRBV30
clone size: -
D gene: TRBD2
CDR3 protein: CAWGGGNDQETQYF
CDR3 DNA: TGTGCCTGGGGGGGAGGGAACGATCAAGAGACCCAGTACTTC

J gene: TRBJ1-3
V gene: TRBV18
clone size: -
D gene: -
CDR3 protein: CASSPTDRNTIYF
CDR3 DNA: TGTGCCAGCTCACCAACAGACAGAAACACCATATATTTT

J gene: TRBJ2-3
V gene: TRBV2
clone size: -
D gene: TRBD2
CDR3 protein: CASSEGRGPTDTQYF
CDR3 DNA: TGTGCCAGCTCCGAGGGGAGGGGTCCCACAGATACGCAGTATTTT

J gene: TRBJ2-3
V gene: TRBV27
clone size: few
D gene: TRBD1
CDR3 protein: CASSDARDRAPDTQYF
CDR3 DNA: TGTGCCAGCAGTGACGCCCGGGACAGGGCTCCAGATACGCAGTATTTT

J gene: TRBJ2-5
V gene: TRBV5-1
clone size: -
D gene: TRBD2
CDR3 protein: CASSSLAGGEETQYF
CDR3 DNA: TGCGCCAGCAGCTCCCTAGCGGGGGGAGAAGAGACCCAGTACTTC

J gene: TRBJ2-2
V gene: TRBV11-3
clone size: -
D gene: TRBD1
CDR3 protein: CASSRRTGDPGELFF
CDR3 DNA: TGTGCCAGCAGCCGACGGACAGGGGATCCCGGGGAGCTGTTTTTT

J gene: TRBJ2-7
V gene: TRBV5-1
clone size: -
D gene: TRBD1
CDR3 protein: CASSRDSPPGEQYF
CDR3 DNA: TGCGCCAGCAGCAGGGACAGTCCCCCTGGAGAGCAGTACTTC

J gene: TRBJ2-3
V gene: TRBV2
clone size: -
D gene: TRBD2
CDR3 protein: CASMRLAGGSTDTQYF
CDR3 DNA: TGTGCCAGCATGAGGCTAGCGGGGGGAAGCACAGATACGCAGTATTTT

J gene: TRBJ2-1
V gene: TRBV18
clone size: -
D gene: TRBD2
CDR3 protein: CASSPPPAETSGGPYEQFF
CDR3 DNA: TGTGCCAGCTCACCACCGCCTGCCGAGACTAGCGGGGGGCCGTATGAGCAGTTCTTC

J gene: TRBJ2-7
V gene: TRBV7-9
clone size: -
D gene: TRBD1
CDR3 protein: CASSHRGSEQYF
CDR3 DNA: TGTGCCAGCAGCCACAGGGGATCCGAGCAGTACTTC

J gene: TRBJ2-6
V gene: TRBV7-9
clone size: -
D gene: -
CDR3 protein: CASSLPRGTGANVLTF
CDR3 DNA: TGTGCCAGCAGCTTGCCCCGAGGAACTGGGGCCAACGTCCTGACTTTC

J gene: TRBJ1-2
V gene: TRBV19
clone size: -
D gene: -
CDR3 protein: CASSMRGQTNYGYTF
CDR3 DNA: TGTGCCAGTAGTATGAGAGGGCAAACTAACTATGGCTACACCTTC

J gene: TRBJ2-3
V gene: TRBV9
clone size: -
D gene: -
CDR3 protein: CASSLRIVTDTQYF
CDR3 DNA: TGTGCCAGCAGCCTCAGGATTGTCACAGATACGCAGTATTTT

J gene: TRBJ2-7
V gene: TRBV2
clone size: -
D gene: -
CDR3 protein: CASSPSGVGESYF
CDR3 DNA: TGTGCCAGCAGCCCCTCCGGGGTCGGTGAATCGTACTTC

J gene: TRBJ1-2
V gene: TRBV6-4
clone size: -
D gene: -
CDR3 protein: CASSDGSLRTF
CDR3 DNA: TGTGCCAGCAGTGACGGGAGTTTGCGCACCTTC

J gene: TRBJ2-4
V gene: TRBV18
clone size: -
D gene: -
CDR3 protein: CASSSSLGGENIQYF
CDR3 DNA: TGTGCCAGCTCATCGTCTTTAGGAGGGGAAAACATTCAGTACTTC

J gene: TRBJ2-2
V gene: TRBV28
clone size: -
D gene: -
CDR3 protein: CASSRGQKGTGELFF
CDR3 DNA: TGTGCCAGCAGCCGAGGACAGAAGGGCACCGGGGAGCTGTTTTTT

J gene: TRBJ1-2
V gene: TRBV2
clone size: -
D gene: -
CDR3 protein: CASSDRVYGYTF
CDR3 DNA: TGTGCCAGCAGTGACAGGGTTTATGGCTACACCTTC

J gene: TRBJ2-2
V gene: TRBV18
clone size: -
D gene: -
CDR3 protein: CASSPRSGSHTGELFF
CDR3 DNA: TGTGCCAGCTCACCACGCAGCGGTTCTCACACCGGGGAGCTGTTTTTT

J gene: TRBJ1-2
V gene: TRBV5-1
clone size: -
D gene: TRBD1
CDR3 protein: CASSPGGTGDGYTF
CDR3 DNA: TGCGCCAGCAGCCCCGGGGGGACAGGGGATGGCTACACCTTC

J gene: TRBJ2-3
V gene: TRBV29-1
clone size: once
D gene: -
CDR3 protein: CSVEGLVTDTQYF
CDR3 DNA: TGCAGCGTTGAAGGACTAGTCACAGATACGCAGTATTTT

J gene: TRBJ2-7
V gene: TRBV11-2
clone size: -
D gene: -
CDR3 protein: CASSRQESYEQYF
CDR3 DNA: TGTGCCAGCAGCCGACAGGAATCCTACGAGCAGTACTTC

J gene: TRBJ2-2
V gene: TRBV2
clone size: -
D gene: -
CDR3 protein: CASSPGGQNTGELFF
CDR3 DNA: TGTGCCAGCAGTCCAGGGGGGCAGAACACCGGGGAGCTGTTTTTT

J gene: TRBJ2-5
V gene: TRBV30
clone size: -
D gene: TRBD1
CDR3 protein: CAWNTGVETQYF
CDR3 DNA: TGTGCCTGGAATACAGGGGTAGAGACCCAGTACTTC

J gene: TRBJ1-6
V gene: TRBV27
clone size: -
D gene: -
CDR3 protein: CASSLQGIGSYNSPLHF
CDR3 DNA: TGTGCCAGCAGCTTACAGGGTATTGGGTCCTATAATTCACCCCTCCACTTT